The rows below give T cell receptor beta chains drawn from one sample of a study of post-analysis software for immune sequencing data. MiXCR, applied by TCRdb to the PCR reads, yields one record per CDR3 protein. The profile covers around 250,000 distinct CDR3 sequences, with 35% to 40% appearing a single time and roughly 4.8% taken by the ten largest. The sequenced sample consisted of blood. The receptors shown here come from a girl aged 10 to 17 with multiple sclerosis. The CDR3 runs from the conserved cysteine through the conserved F or W. Fields, in order: D gene, J gene, CDR3 length, clone size, V gene, CDR3 DNA, CDR3 protein. The D gene is left open where the match is weak. A row's size may be missing; if present it is once, few, many or a size class.

NA | TRBJ1-3 | 14 | NA | TRBV7-9 | TGTGCCAGCAGCTTAGCAGGGACAGGAAACACCATATATTTT | CASSLAGTGNTIYF
NA | TRBJ1-2 | 14 | once | TRBV12-3/TRBV12-4 | TGTGCCAGCAGCCACAAAAGGGGCAACTATGGCTACACCTTC | CASSHKRGNYGYTF
NA | TRBJ1-1 | 11 | NA | TRBV28 | TGTGCCAGCAGTACACGGATTGAAGCTTTCTTT | CASSTRIEAFF
TRBD2 | TRBJ2-3 | 12 | few | TRBV12-3/TRBV12-4 | TGTGCCAGCAGTACTAGCGTAGATACGCAGTATTTT | CASSTSVDTQYF
NA | TRBJ2-6 | 16 | NA | TRBV24-1 | TGTGCCACCAGTGCTGTGGGAAACCCTGGGGCCAACGTCCTGACTTTC | CATSAVGNPGANVLTF
NA | TRBJ2-3 | 12 | once | TRBV6-5 | TGTGCCAGCAGCTCGAGACGGGATACGCAGTATTTT | CASSSRRDTQYF
NA | TRBJ1-5 | 17 | few | TRBV7-2 | TGTGCCAGCAGCTTAGGGAGAGGGGGGGGGCAAATTCAGCCCCAGCATTTT | CASSLGRGGGQIQPQHF
NA | TRBJ1-6 | 15 | NA | TRBV12-3/TRBV12-4 | TGTGCCAGCAGTTCTCTTCGACGGGATAATTCACCCCTCCACTTT | CASSSLRRDNSPLHF
TRBD2 | TRBJ2-5 | 15 | NA | TRBV5-1 | TGCGCCAGCAGCGAGGCTAGCGGGAGGGCAGAGACCCAGTACTTC | CASSEASGRAETQYF
NA | TRBJ1-4 | 17 | NA | TRBV15 | TGTGCCACCAGCAGAGAGCCCAGTGGCAGGGGAGGTGAAAAACTGTTTTTT | CATSREPSGRGGEKLFF
TRBD1 | TRBJ2-3 | 14 | many | TRBV5-6 | TGTGCCAGCAGCTACGGGACAGGCTCAGATACGCAGTATTTT | CASSYGTGSDTQYF
NA | TRBJ2-5 | 14 | many | TRBV6-6 | TGTGCCAGCAGTTACTCCGCCGCCCGGGTCTCCTTGTACTTC | CASSYSAARVSLYF
TRBD2 | TRBJ2-1 | 15 | many | TRBV9 | TGTGCCAGCAGCGTAGCTCCTAGCGGGGGAAATGAGCAGTTCTTC | CASSVAPSGGNEQFF
NA | TRBJ1-1 | 12 | NA | TRBV6-1 | TGTGCCAGAAGCCGAACGAGGGGAGAAGCTTTCTTT | CARSRTRGEAFF
NA | TRBJ1-5 | 12 | NA | TRBV14 | TGTGCCAGCAGCCAAGCTGGTCAGCCCCAGCATTTT | CASSQAGQPQHF
NA | TRBJ1-6 | 19 | many | TRBV7-2 | TGTGCCAGCAGCTTAAATTTTGCGACTTGGAGCTCCTATAATTCACCCCTCCACTTT | CASSLNFATWSSYNSPLHF
TRBD2 | TRBJ2-1 | 16 | few | TRBV5-1 | TGCGCCAGCAGCATGGGACTAGCGGTCTCCTACAATGAGCAGTTCTTC | CASSMGLAVSYNEQFF
NA | TRBJ1-1 | 13 | NA | TRBV5-1 | TGCGCCAGCAGCTCCTCTATGAACACTGAAGCTTTCTTT | CASSSSMNTEAFF
TRBD1 | TRBJ1-4 | 13 | many | TRBV20-1 | TGCAGTGCAAACAGGGGAGATGGTGAAAAACTGTTTTTT | CSANRGDGEKLFF
TRBD1 | TRBJ1-1 | 15 | few | TRBV20-1 | TGCAGTGCTCCCCAGGCCCGGACAGGCAACACTGAAGCTTTCTTT | CSAPQARTGNTEAFF
NA | TRBJ2-1 | 13 | NA | TRBV10-3 | TGTGCCATCAGAGACCCCGGGCAAGAAGAGCAGTTCTTC | CAIRDPGQEEQFF
NA | TRBJ2-3 | 13 | many | TRBV29-1 | TGCAGCGATCGAAGTCCGGGCACAGATACGCAGTATTTT | CSDRSPGTDTQYF
NA | TRBJ2-5 | 13 | many | TRBV7-9 | TGTGCCAGCAGCTTAGTCGGGGGAGAGACCCAGTACTTC | CASSLVGGETQYF
NA | TRBJ2-2 | 12 | few | TRBV28 | TGTGCCAGCACCGGTACGATCGGGGAGCTGTTTTTT | CASTGTIGELFF
NA | TRBJ1-1 | 16 | few | TRBV6-2/TRBV6-3 | TGTGCCAGCAGCGGTACAGGGCCTGAGTGGTCTGCTGAAGCTTTCTTT | CASSGTGPEWSAEAFF
NA | TRBJ2-2 | 16 | NA | TRBV7-2 | TGTGCCAGCAGCTCCTACCAGAATCGGAACACCGGGGAGCTGTTTTTT | CASSSYQNRNTGELFF
NA | TRBJ1-5 | 15 | NA | TRBV4-2 | TGTGCCAGCAGCCAAGAGTTAACCCCCAATCAGCCCCAGCATTTT | CASSQELTPNQPQHF
NA | TRBJ2-1 | 16 | many | TRBV7-9 | TGTGCCAGCAGCTTAGGGCAAGGGCGCTCCTACAATGAGCAGTTCTTC | CASSLGQGRSYNEQFF
NA | TRBJ2-2 | 13 | few | TRBV19 | TGTGCCAGTAGTACCACAGGGCCCGGGGAGCTGTTTTTT | CASSTTGPGELFF
NA | TRBJ2-3 | 12 | many | TRBV11-2 | TGTGCCAGCAGCAACGACGGAGATACGCAGTATTTT | CASSNDGDTQYF
TRBD1 | TRBJ2-1 | 14 | many | TRBV20-1 | TGCAGTGCTAGAGATGCGACAGGGGCCTGGGAGCAGTTCTTC | CSARDATGAWEQFF
NA | TRBJ2-3 | 13 | NA | TRBV4-3 | TGCGCCAGCAGCGTTAGCGGCACAGATACGCAGTATTTT | CASSVSGTDTQYF
TRBD1 | TRBJ2-5 | 13 | many | TRBV7-9 | TGTGCCAGCAGCGGACAGGGGACAGAGACCCAGTACTTC | CASSGQGTETQYF
NA | TRBJ1-6 | 14 | NA | TRBV2 | TGTGCCAGCAGTGACGATGGCGGCAATTCACCCCTCCACTTT | CASSDDGGNSPLHF
TRBD1 | TRBJ2-7 | 15 | NA | TRBV28 | TGTGCCAGCAGTTTCGGGACAGGGGGCCCCTACGAGCAGTACTTC | CASSFGTGGPYEQYF
TRBD1 | TRBJ1-2 | 18 | NA | TRBV6-1 | TGTGCCAGCAGTGAATTTGGGGACAGGGGCGATTCATTTTATGGCTACACCTTC | CASSEFGDRGDSFYGYTF
NA | TRBJ2-7 | 12 | NA | TRBV3-1 | TGTGCCAGCAGCCGGTCCGGGAACGAGCAGTACTTC | CASSRSGNEQYF
TRBD2 | TRBJ2-3 | 15 | many | TRBV20-1 | TGCAGTGCTAGGGGCGGGACTACTTACACAGATACGCAGTATTTT | CSARGGTTYTDTQYF
NA | TRBJ1-2 | 12 | many | TRBV29-1 | TGCAGCGCGGTGTGGGGGGCGCAAGGCTACACCTTC | CSAVWGAQGYTF
TRBD2 | TRBJ2-1 | 15 | NA | TRBV2 | TGTGCCAGCAGTGGGGGACTAGCGGGATACAATGAGCAGTTCTTC | CASSGGLAGYNEQFF
TRBD2 | TRBJ2-5 | 14 | many | TRBV24-1 | TGTGCCACCAGTGATCCGGGAGGGCCAGAGACCCAGTACTTC | CATSDPGGPETQYF
NA | TRBJ1-5 | 17 | few | TRBV21-1 | TGTGCCAGCAGCCCCCCAGGGAAAGGGCGCGGCAATCAGCCCCAGCATTTT | CASSPPGKGRGNQPQHF
TRBD2 | TRBJ2-1 | 19 | many | TRBV7-6 | TGTGCCAGCAGCTTAGCAGGAGGACTAGCGGGAGGCACATACAATGAGCAGTTCTTC | CASSLAGGLAGGTYNEQFF
NA | TRBJ2-7 | 16 | NA | TRBV20-1 | TGCAGTGCTAGAGTTAGGGAGAGTTCTAGTAGTTCGGAGCAGTACTTC | CSARVRESSSSSEQYF
NA | TRBJ2-7 | 15 | NA | TRBV2 | TGTGCCAGCAGTGAAGACCGGGCGGTTTCCTACGAGCAGTACTTC | CASSEDRAVSYEQYF
NA | TRBJ1-5 | 22 | few | TRBV6-4 | TGTGCCAGCAGGGACTGTATCTTTCAGGGGAAACGGCTCGGGATAGGTAATCAGCCCCAGCATTTT | CASRDCIFQGKRLGIGNQPQHF
NA | TRBJ2-2 | 14 | NA | TRBV27 | TGTGCCAGCAGTTTACAGAGACTCCCCGGGGAGCGGTTTTTT | CASSLQRLPGERFF
NA | TRBJ2-2 | 15 | few | TRBV5-1 | TGCGCCAGCAGCTTGGCCAGGGGGAACACCGGGGAGCTGTTTTTT | CASSLARGNTGELFF
NA | TRBJ2-2 | 14 | NA | TRBV20-1 | TGCAGTGCTAGAGATCTGAGTAACACCGGGGAGCTGTTTTTT | CSARDLSNTGELFF
NA | TRBJ2-6 | 12 | once | TRBV28 | TGTGCCAGTATTGGTGGGGCCAACGTCCTGGCTTTC | CASIGGANVLAF
NA | TRBJ1-1 | 17 | few | TRBV6-2/TRBV6-3 | TGTGCCAGCAGTTACTCGAGTACGGCTCCCGAGGGGACTGAAGCTTTCTTT | CASSYSSTAPEGTEAFF
TRBD2 | TRBJ2-1 | 15 | NA | TRBV20-1 | TGCAGTGCCCCGGGACTAGCGGGAACCTACAATGAGCAGTTCTTC | CSAPGLAGTYNEQFF
TRBD2 | TRBJ2-1 | 17 | many | TRBV3-1 | TGTGCCAGCAGCCAAAGTTCCGGGACTAGGGGTGGGAATGAGCAGTTCTTC | CASSQSSGTRGGNEQFF